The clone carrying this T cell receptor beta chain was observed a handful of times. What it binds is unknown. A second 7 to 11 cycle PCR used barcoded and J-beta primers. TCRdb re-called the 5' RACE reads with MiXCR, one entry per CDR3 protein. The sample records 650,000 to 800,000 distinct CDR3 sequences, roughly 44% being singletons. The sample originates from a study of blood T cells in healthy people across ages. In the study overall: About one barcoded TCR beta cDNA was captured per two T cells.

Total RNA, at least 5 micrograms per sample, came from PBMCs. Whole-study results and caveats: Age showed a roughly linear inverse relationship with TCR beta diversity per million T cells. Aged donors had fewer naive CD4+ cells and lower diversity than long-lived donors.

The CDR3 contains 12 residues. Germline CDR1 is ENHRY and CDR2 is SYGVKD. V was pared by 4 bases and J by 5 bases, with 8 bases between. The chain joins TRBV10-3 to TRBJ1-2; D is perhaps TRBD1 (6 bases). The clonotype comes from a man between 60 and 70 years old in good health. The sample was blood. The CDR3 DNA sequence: TGTGCCATCAGTGGGGGACAATATGGCTACACCTTC. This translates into CAISGGQYGYTF.